This record concerns one T cell receptor (beta chain) sequence. Methods used by the authors: The assay estimated nucleated cells by amplifying reference gene primers. Some clones are missing from TCRdb's copy, which holds only in-frame ones; the method was immunoSEQ multiplex PCR. V and J calls and clone size are given by that table; D and trimming were obtained from the DNA. In the table there are roughly 76,000 clones, around 88% of which are singletons. This CDR3 spans 12 amino acids. Deletions cut 3 bases from V and 8 bases from J, with 8 bases between. The germline V gene encodes CDR1 LGHDT and CDR2 YNNKEL (reference sequence). The data stem from a study of blood T cell repertoires in COVID-19. As for the study in general: PBMCs, B-cell-depleted T cells, or T cells were the source of the cDNA or gDNA that made up the material.

The sequencing sample was made of peripheral blood. The chain combines TRBV3-1 (or the pseudogene TRBV3-2) with TRBJ2-1; TRBD2 might be the D (5 bases). The sequence was obtained from a man aged 25 to 40 with acute or convalescent COVID-19. CDR3 sequence (DNA): TGTGCCAGCAGCCAGGGCGGGTATGAGCAGTTCTTC. Protein: CASSQGGYEQFF.